This TCR beta chain was captured by sequencing in a study of blood T cells in healthy people across ages. Germline V CDR1 and CDR2: LGHNA, YSLEER. V lost 1 base, J lost 0 bases, and 13 bases lay in between. CDR3 length: 17 amino acids. Together with a sample-barcoded 5' primer, a J-beta primer mix was included in a second PCR lasting roughly 6 to 12 cycles. TCRdb recomputed calls from the 5' RACE reads with MiXCR, one row per CDR3 protein. Of 1,500,000 or so distinct CDR3 sequences listed, 42% are singletons. The material sequenced was blood. This sequence was found in a woman under 30 in good health. This chain joins TRBV4-3 and TRBJ2-1; no clear D. The CDR3 DNA follows: TGCGCCAGCAGCCAAGGAGTTGCCCTGAGCTCCTACAATGAGCAGTTCTTC. It translates to CASSQGVALSSYNEQFF.